The clone carrying this T cell receptor beta chain was observed at least ten times. Its antigen is undetermined. The data are from a study of T cell repertoires in cytomegalovirus infection. Turning to the study itself: CMV infection together with matching HLA type was indicated by public TCR beta signatures. Study-wide points: HLA-C-restricted CMV clonotypes gave the most frequent clonotype in two of eight donors. Cumulated frequencies of public TCR beta families served to identify carriers of CMV plus the relevant HLA.

Each CDR3 protein gets one entry after TCRdb re-called the reads with MiXCR. The sample consists of 100,000 or so distinct CDR3 sequences, roughly a quarter of them appearing once. With 5 bases removed from V and 1 base from J, the gap between germline ends came to 12 bases. Per germline, CDR1 SGHNT and CDR2 YENEEA. CDR3 length equals 14 residues. The TCR sequence derives from a human donor in good health (CMV status not recorded). Some clones in this sample may be carry-over from other donors' samples. Sequencing used CD8+ T cells from PBMCs. The rearrangement joins TRBV11-3 to TRBJ2-7, with unresolved D. CDR3 region: CASSPGQPSYEQYF. The CDR3 bases are TGTGCCAGCAGCCCCGGTCAGCCTTCCTACGAGCAGTACTTC.